A single sample gave rise to the 5 T cell receptor beta chains below, sequenced in a study of shared clonotypes between healthy human individuals. Produced via immunoSEQ multiplex PCR; TCRdb's table is partial and in-frame only. Of 1,400,000 or so clones listed, around 98.5% are singletons. Input material: naive CD4+ T cells sorted from blood. Indicated subset: CD45RA+ positively selected. These receptors came from a young man in good health.

This clone appeared a single time. V gene TRBV29-1 combines with J gene TRBJ2-1, with no clear D. The length of the CDR3 is 14 residues. Germline loops: CDR1 SQVTM, CDR2 ANQGSEA. Trimming left V 1 base short and J 4 bases short, with 11 bases between. As DNA, the CDR3 is TGCAGCGTTGAAGTGGCGGCCCTTTACAATGAGCAGTTCTTC. This sequence encodes CSVEVAALYNEQFF.

The gene calls are TRBV5-1 and TRBJ2-2; no reliable D call. This CDR3 is built from 15 residues. The ends were cut back, 3 bases at V and 2 bases at J, with 11 bases in the middle. Germline values: CDR1 SGHRS, CDR2 YFSETQ. The DNA for the CDR3 is TGCGCCAGCAGCTCCGGGCAGGTCAACACCGGGGAGCTGTTTTTT. Protein sequence: CASSSGQVNTGELFF.

The J gene is TRBJ2-1, the V gene TRBV7-2, with 7 bases matching TRBD1. Per germline, CDR1 SGHTA and CDR2 FQGNSA. This CDR3 has 15 residues. With 5 bases clipped from V and 6 bases from J, the junction kept 10 bases outside the gene matches. CDR3 sequence: CASSRPGQRLNEQFF. The CDR3 region has the DNA TGTGCCAGCAGCCGACCGGGACAGAGACTCAATGAGCAGTTCTTC.

V and J are TRBV5-1 and TRBJ2-6; 11 positions match TRBD1. The ends lost 4 bases at V and 4 bases at J; junction bases unmatched: 10. Germline V gives CDR1 SGHRS, CDR2 YFSETQ. This CDR3 spans 18 amino acids. CDR3 DNA sequence: TGCGCCAGCAGCGCAGGACAGGGGGCTTTTGTAGGGGCCAACGTCCTGACTTTC. Translated, it gives CASSAGQGAFVGANVLTF. Full variable domain (missing parts from reference TRBV5-1 and TRBJ2-6): KAGVTQTPRYLIKTRGQQVTLSCSPISGHRSVSWYQQTPGQGLQFLFEYFSETQRNKGNFPGRFSGRQFSNSRSEMNVSTLELGDSALYLCASSAGQGAFVGANVLTFGAGSRLTVL.

The J gene is TRBJ1-4, the V gene TRBV28, with D unclear. The CDR3 sequence is 15 residues long. Germline CDR1 and CDR2: MDHEN and SYDVKM. V was pared by 6 bases and J by 5 bases, with 16 bases between. DNA for the CDR3: TGTGCCAGCAGACCCGGACCGACCGAAAATGAAAAACTGTTTTTT. This codes for CASRPGPTENEKLFF.